This T cell receptor (beta chain) is drawn from a study of cytomegalovirus exposure and HLA in healthy donors. The CDR3 contains 15 residues. V dropped 4 bases and J dropped 0 bases, with 11 bases sitting between them. Germline values: CDR1 SGHAT, CDR2 FQNNGV. PCR employed 60 Vbeta and 13 Jbeta primers. Clones were sequenced by immunoSEQ multiplex PCR, and TCRdb holds only the in-frame ones, with some missing. Of 100,000 to 150,000 clones in the sample, around 78% were seen once. This TCR was recovered from a young man in good health and CMV-seropositive. V usage is TRBV11-2 and J usage is TRBJ2-3; D may be TRBD2 (5 bases). Material for sequencing was PBMCs. CDR3 region: CASSYEGSSTDTQYF. CDR3 DNA sequence: TGTGCCAGCAGCTATGAGGGCTCTAGCACAGATACGCAGTATTTT. Drawing the rest from reference TRBV11-2 and TRBJ2-3, the complete variable domain is EAGVAQSPRYKIIEKRQSVAFWCNPISGHATLYWYQQILGQGPKLLIQFQNNGVVDDSQLPKDRFSAERLKGVDSTLKIQPAKLEDSAVYLCASSYEGSSTDTQYFGPGTRLTVL.